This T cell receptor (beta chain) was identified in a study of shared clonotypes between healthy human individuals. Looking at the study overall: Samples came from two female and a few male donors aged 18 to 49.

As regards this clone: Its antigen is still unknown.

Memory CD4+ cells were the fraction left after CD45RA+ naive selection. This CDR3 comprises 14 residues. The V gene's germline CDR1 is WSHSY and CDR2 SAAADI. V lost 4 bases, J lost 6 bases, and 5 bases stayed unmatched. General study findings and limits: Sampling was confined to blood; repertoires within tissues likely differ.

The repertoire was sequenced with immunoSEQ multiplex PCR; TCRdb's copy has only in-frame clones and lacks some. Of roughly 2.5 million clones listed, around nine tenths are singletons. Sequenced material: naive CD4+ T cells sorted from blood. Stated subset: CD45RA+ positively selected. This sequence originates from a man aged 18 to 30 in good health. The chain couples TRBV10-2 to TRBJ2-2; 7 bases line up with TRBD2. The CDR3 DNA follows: TGCGCCAGCAGTGCGCAGCGGGAATCCGGGGAGCTGTTTTTT. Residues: CASSAQRESGELFF.